This is a list of T cell receptor beta chains from one sample in a study of T cell responses to AZD1222 COVID-19 vaccine. Using immunoSEQ multiplex PCR, the repertoire was profiled, and TCRdb retains in-frame clones only, with some absent. This table holds around 180,000 clones, 85% to 90% found once. The sequenced sample was peripheral blood, obtained on day 0 of AZD1222 vaccination. These receptors all come from an adult in good health. Both conserved end residues are part of each CDR3. D genes are given only for firm matches. Clone size is given for some rows only: seen once, a few or many times, or a class if the clone is expanded.

v_gene	j_gene	d_gene	abundance	CDR3aa	CDR3nt
TRBV5-8	TRBJ1-2	TRBD1	NA	CASSLEGQPYGYTF	TGTGCCAGCAGCTTGGAGGGACAGCCCTATGGCTACACCTTC
TRBV13	TRBJ1-6	TRBD1	NA	CASSLGQGGNSPLHF	TGTGCCAGCAGCTTAGGACAGGGGGGTAATTCACCCCTCCACTTT
TRBV5-5	TRBJ1-3	NA	few	CASSLLEGGSGNTIYF	TGTGCCAGCAGCTTGTTGGAGGGGGGCTCTGGAAACACCATATATTTT
TRBV6-5	TRBJ1-5	NA	NA	CASSYRTGMSNQPQHF	TGTGCCAGCAGTTACCGTACAGGGATGAGCAATCAGCCCCAGCATTTT
TRBV6-2/TRBV6-3	TRBJ1-2	NA	NA	CASSYESWGTYGYTF	TGTGCCAGCAGTTACGAGTCTTGGGGTACCTATGGCTACACCTTC
TRBV5-1	TRBJ2-1	NA	NA	CASSLQAQPSYNEQFF	TGCGCCAGCAGCTTGCAGGCCCAGCCCAGCTACAATGAGCAGTTCTTC
TRBV19	TRBJ1-6	TRBD1	NA	CASSRPDRGLSPLHF	TGTGCCAGTAGCCGCCCGGACAGGGGGCTTTCACCCCTCCACTTT
TRBV10-3	TRBJ2-5	NA	NA	CAISDPNRVGETQYF	TGTGCCATCAGTGACCCGAATCGGGTCGGAGAGACCCAGTACTTC
TRBV24-1	TRBJ2-3	TRBD2	NA	CATSDFLAGSTDTQYF	TGTGCCACCAGTGATTTCCTAGCGGGGAGCACAGATACGCAGTATTTT
TRBV7-6	TRBJ1-6	NA	NA	CASSLGPESSYNSPLHF	TGTGCCAGCAGCTTAGGACCCGAAAGCTCCTATAATTCACCCCTCCACTTT
TRBV7-8	TRBJ1-6	NA	few	CASSLWGSSPLHF	TGTGCCAGCAGCTTATGGGGGAGTTCACCCCTCCACTTT
TRBV7-9	TRBJ2-3	TRBD2	NA	CASSRTSGVTDTQYF	TGTGCCAGCAGCAGAACTAGCGGGGTGACAGATACGCAGTATTTT
TRBV29-1	TRBJ2-1	TRBD1	NA	CSATNRGAYNEQFF	TGCAGCGCTACGAACAGGGGGGCCTACAATGAGCAGTTCTTC
TRBV3-1/TRBV3-2	TRBJ1-3	NA	NA	CASSATKGNTIYF	TGTGCCAGCAGCGCCACTAAGGGAAACACCATATATTTT
TRBV5-6	TRBJ2-1	NA	NA	CASSLSSDEQFF	TGTGCCAGCAGCTTGTCCAGCGATGAGCAGTTCTTC
TRBV7-6	TRBJ2-7	TRBD1	NA	CASSIGQGLYF	TGTGCCAGCAGCATAGGACAGGGGTTGTACTTC
TRBV28	TRBJ2-5	TRBD2	NA	CASSLPSGTSGGAGRGETQYF	TGTGCCAGCAGTTTACCGTCCGGGACTAGCGGGGGGGCCGGTAGAGGAGAGACCCAGTACTTC
TRBV19	TRBJ2-3	NA	NA	CASSIGAGLDTQYF	TGTGCCAGTAGTATAGGGGCAGGGCTAGATACGCAGTATTTT
TRBV3-1/TRBV3-2	TRBJ1-1	NA	NA	CASSQGATEAFF	TGTGCCAGCAGCCAAGGGGCCACTGAAGCTTTCTTT
TRBV18	TRBJ2-1	TRBD1	NA	CASSRTGDSEQFF	TGTGCCAGCTCACGTACAGGGGACAGTGAGCAGTTCTTC